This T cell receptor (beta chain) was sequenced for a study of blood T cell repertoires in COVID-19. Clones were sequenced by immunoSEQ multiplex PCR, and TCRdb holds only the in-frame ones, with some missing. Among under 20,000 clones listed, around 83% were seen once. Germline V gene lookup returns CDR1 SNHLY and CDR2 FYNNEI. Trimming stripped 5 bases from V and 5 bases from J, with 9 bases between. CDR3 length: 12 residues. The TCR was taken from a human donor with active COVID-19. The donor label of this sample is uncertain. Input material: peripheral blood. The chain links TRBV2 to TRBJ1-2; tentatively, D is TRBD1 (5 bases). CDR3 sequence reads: CASSTGGYGYTF. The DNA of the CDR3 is TGTGCCAGCAGTACAGGAGGGTATGGCTACACCTTC.